This T cell receptor (beta chain) was identified during a study of Ad26.COV2.S vaccination and SARS-CoV-2 variants. Points from the study as a whole: Following vaccination, spike-specific CD8+ and CD4+ T cell responses reportedly exhibited substantial breadth. Placebo recipients and vaccine recipients were similar in non-spike TCR breadth.

Note on this clone: The antigen is undetermined.

Repertoires were generated with immunoSEQ multiplex PCR, while TCRdb's copy carries only in-frame clones and drops some. Among roughly 100,000 clones listed, 80% were seen once. Germline V gene sequence: CDR1 MNHEY, CDR2 SVGEGT. There are 11 residues in the CDR3. With 2 bases removed from V and 3 bases from J, the gap between germline ends came to 1 base. The source is a human donor who had recovered from COVID-19. The V call is TRBV6-2 or TRBV6-3, the J call TRBJ2-5; D is ambiguous. The material was peripheral blood, obtained after recovery from COVID-19. CDR3 nucleotide sequence: TGTGCCAGCAGTTACAAAGAGACCCAGTACTTC. This sequence encodes CASSYKETQYF.